This T cell receptor (beta chain) was identified during a study of cytomegalovirus exposure and HLA in healthy donors. Findings of the study overall: Most TCR sequences showed up rarely, but some public TCRs showed up in many donors.

This CDR3 comprises 17 residues. Trimming took 5 bases from V and 4 from J; bases not matched to a gene: 14. Germline CDR1 reads MNHEY; CDR2 reads SMNVEV (reference sequence). Details on this clone: Its antigen remains unidentified.

With 60 Vbeta and 13 Jbeta primers, the PCR was carried out. Assay used: immunoSEQ multiplex PCR; TCRdb lists only in-frame clones, some missing. This table lists about 160,000 clones. The specimen was PBMCs. The source is a woman in her sixties or seventies in good health and CMV-seronegative. This chain joins TRBV27 and TRBJ1-2; 9 positions agree with TRBD1. Written as DNA, the CDR3 is TGTGCCAGCAGTCTGTCTTCGGGACAGGGAGGGACCTATGGCTACACCTTC. It yields the protein CASSLSSGQGGTYGYTF.